A single sample gave rise to the 20 T cell receptor beta chains below, sequenced in a study of T cell changes during pregnancy in multiple sclerosis. Data came from immunoSEQ multiplex PCR; TCRdb stores just in-frame clones and leaves some out. Of 50,000 to 65,000 clones listed, over 95% are singletons. The sample in question was CD8+ T cells from peripheral blood mononuclear cells, obtained after pregnancy. These receptors originate from a female donor with multiple sclerosis, enrolled in a pregnancy study.

The chain combines TRBV27 with TRBJ2-1; a possible D gene is TRBD1 (6 bases). The germline V gene has CDR1 MNHEY and CDR2 SMNVEV (reference sequence). This CDR3 comprises 13 residues. V was cut by 4 bases and J by 5 bases, with 9 bases left in between. CDR3 protein: CASSSDRDNEQFF. DNA for the CDR3: TGTGCCAGCAGTTCGGACAGAGACAATGAGCAGTTCTTC.

V is TRBV14 and J is TRBJ2-7; 7 nucleotides match TRBD1. The V segment lost 3 bases and the J segment 4 bases; nucleotides outside the gene matches: 6. The length of the CDR3 is 14 residues. Germline loops: CDR1 SGHDN, CDR2 FVKESK. The CDR3 is CASSHRQGEYEQYF. The DNA of the CDR3 is TGTGCCAGCAGCCACAGACAGGGAGAATACGAGCAGTACTTC.

The CDR3 DNA is TGTGCCAGCAGTTACCGGACGGGGTATGGCTACACCTTC. Protein sequence: CASSYRTGYGYTF. The chain employs TRBV6-5 and TRBJ1-2; the D is unclear. Germline CDR1 reads MNHEY; CDR2 reads SVGAGI. Trimming pared 2 bases from V and 5 bases from J, leaving 9 bases between. The CDR3 runs 13 residues.

The chain links TRBV27 to TRBJ2-7; 8 bases are a match to TRBD1. The germline V gene encodes CDR1 MNHEY and CDR2 SMNVEV (reference sequence). This CDR3 has 15 amino acids. V lost 6 bases to trimming and J lost 4 bases; unmatched junction nucleotides: 11. DNA for the CDR3: TGTGCCAGCAGCGCCCGGGACAGGCCTCTTTACGAGCAGTACTTC. Amino acids: CASSARDRPLYEQYF.

The CDR3 protein is CASRPDSTDTQYF. CDR3 in DNA: TGTGCCAGCAGGCCAGATAGCACAGATACGCAGTATTTT. The genes are TRBV28 and TRBJ2-3; D is unclear. CDR1 is MDHEN, CDR2 SYDVKM, per germline. This CDR3 spans 13 amino acids. Deletions cut 6 bases from V and 0 bases from J, with 7 bases between.

The chain recombines TRBV2 with TRBJ2-3, with 9 nucleotides matching TRBD2. The V gene's germline CDR1 is SNHLY and CDR2 FYNNEI. V dropped 2 bases and J dropped 6; count of bases not matched to a gene: 9. This CDR3 is built from 16 residues. CDR3 sequence reads: CASSEQPSGVGDTQYF. In DNA form, the CDR3 reads TGTGCCAGCAGTGAACAGCCTAGCGGGGTAGGGGATACGCAGTATTTT. Full variable domain (rest looked up from reference TRBV2 and TRBJ2-3): EPEVTQTPSHQVTQMGQEVILRCVPISNHLYFYWYRQILGQKVEFLVSFYNNEISEKSEIFDDQFSVERPDGSNFTLKIRSTKLEDSAMYFCASSEQPSGVGDTQYFGPGTRLTVL.

This chain's CDR3 is CASSFQIPSSTDTQYF. CDR3 in DNA: TGCGCCAGCAGCTTCCAGATTCCTTCAAGCACAGATACGCAGTATTTT. The chain couples TRBV5-1 to TRBJ2-3; D is uncertain. The CDR3 spans 16 residues. V gave up 2 bases and J gave up 0 bases, with 13 bases separating them. CDR1 is SGHRS, CDR2 YFSETQ, per germline.

The chain links TRBV2 to TRBJ2-7, with TRBD1 matching over 8 bases. Germline trimming cut 3 bases from V and 2 bases from J; bases unmatched to any gene: 3. Germline assignment: CDR1 SNHLY and CDR2 FYNNEI. The CDR3 sequence is 14 residues long. Here the CDR3 reads CASSETGATYEQYF. CDR3 nucleotide sequence: TGTGCCAGCAGTGAGACAGGGGCGACCTACGAGCAGTACTTC.

The chain has TRBV7-9 and TRBJ2-1, with D uncertain. V lost 3 bases and J 2 bases, leaving 11 bases between the germline ends. The V gene's germline CDR1 is SEHNR and CDR2 FQNEAQ (reference sequence). The CDR3 consists of 15 residues. The CDR3 DNA follows: TGTGCCAGCAGCTTCAAGGCAGGCACCTACAATGAGCAGTTCTTC. This encodes CASSFKAGTYNEQFF.

The chain is built from TRBV7-9 and TRBJ1-2; D is uncertain. Germline assignment: CDR1 SEHNR and CDR2 FQNEAQ (reference sequence). The CDR3 is made up of 15 amino acids. Trimming cost V 0 bases and J 4 bases, with 12 bases left between them. CDR3 sequence: CASSLASIGAYGYTF. DNA for the CDR3: TGTGCCAGCAGCTTAGCGTCTATAGGAGCCTATGGCTACACCTTC.

This chain joins TRBV18 and TRBJ2-7, with D tentatively TRBD1 (6 bases). The germline CDR1 and CDR2 sequences are KGHSH and LQKENI. The CDR3 contains 13 residues. V shed 5 bases and J shed 1 base, with 9 bases lying between them. This CDR3 is CASSGDKSYEQYF. The CDR3 coding sequence is TGTGCCAGCTCAGGGGACAAGTCCTACGAGCAGTACTTC.

This clone was counted a few times. The chain is built from TRBV30 and TRBJ2-3; D possibly corresponds to TRBD2 (6 bases). This CDR3 is built from 15 residues. V lost 7 bases, J lost 0 bases, and 17 bases lay in between. Germline-derived CDR1 and CDR2 are GTSNPN and SVGIG (reference sequence). DNA of the CDR3: TGTGCCTCGCCGGGACGCGGGAAGAGCACAGATACGCAGTATTTT. Protein sequence: CASPGRGKSTDTQYF.

This chain links TRBV28 with TRBJ2-7; D might be TRBD2 (7 bases). V shed 3 bases and J shed 0 bases, with 12 bases lying between them. The CDR3 is 15 residues long. Germline lookup yields CDR1 MDHEN and CDR2 SYDVKM. The CDR3 nucleotides are TGTGCCAGCAGTTTTCGGGGGGCTAGCTCCTACGAGCAGTACTTC. Translation gives CASSFRGASSYEQYF.

V gene TRBV2 combines with J gene TRBJ1-2; the D is unclear. V lost 4 bases and J lost 2, with 5 bases in between. CDR1 is SNHLY and CDR2 is FYNNEI in the germline V gene. The CDR3 extends over 12 amino acids. The CDR3 spells CASSGANYGYTF. CDR3 nucleotide sequence: TGTGCCAGCAGTGGGGCCAACTATGGCTACACCTTC.

The chain employs TRBV9 and TRBJ1-3; no definite D call. The germline V gene has CDR1 SGDLS and CDR2 YYNGEE. V lost 0 bases, J lost 0 bases, and 7 bases lay in between. The length of the CDR3 is 15 residues. The CDR3 sequence is CASSVGTSSGNTIYF. DNA for the CDR3: TGTGCCAGCAGCGTAGGAACTAGCTCTGGAAACACCATATATTTT.

This chain links TRBV29-1 with TRBJ2-2; TRBD1 is a possible D gene (5 bases). The CDR3 has 14 amino acids. V lost 6 bases and J lost 2, with 13 bases in between. Germline values: CDR1 SQVTM, CDR2 ANQGSEA. For the CDR3, the DNA is TGCAGCGTGTATGATGGACACAACACCGGGGAGCTGTTTTTT. It is translated as CSVYDGHNTGELFF.

This chain connects TRBV28 to TRBJ2-7; 10 bases map to TRBD2. The V and J ends lost 5 bases and 3 bases, in that order; junction bases with no gene match: 10. The germline V gene has CDR1 MDHEN and CDR2 SYDVKM. This CDR3 contains 16 residues. The CDR3 loop reads CASSPVWASGSYEQYF. CDR3 in DNA: TGTGCCAGCAGTCCTGTTTGGGCTAGCGGGAGCTACGAGCAGTACTTC.

The V gene is TRBV27, the J gene TRBJ2-5, with 10 bases lining up with TRBD2. Germline assignment: CDR1 MNHEY and CDR2 SMNVEV (reference sequence). The CDR3 is 15 amino acids. Trimming took 4 bases from V and 3 from J; bases not matched to a gene: 5. The CDR3 reads CASSYRTSGKETQYF. CDR3 DNA sequence: TGTGCCAGCAGTTACCGGACTAGCGGTAAAGAGACCCAGTACTTC.

As for this clone: Other DNA sequences from this sample encode an identical CDR3 as well. V and J are TRBV27 and TRBJ2-7, with D possibly matching TRBD2 (6 bases). CDR3 length equals 12 residues. The V gene lost 1 base and the J gene lost 6 bases, with 7 bases spanning the gap. Germline V gene data show CDR1 as MNHEY and CDR2 as SMNVEV (reference sequence). This CDR3 is CASSLLGGEQYF. CDR3 coding DNA: TGTGCCAGCAGTTTATTGGGGGGCGAGCAGTACTTC.

J is TRBJ2-3 and V is TRBV27, with no clear D. This CDR3 contains 14 residues. CDR1 MNHEY and CDR2 SMNVEV come from the germline V gene (reference sequence). V lost 8 bases to trimming and J lost 0 bases, with 12 bases between them. The chain's CDR3 is CASGPQLSTDTQYF. DNA of the CDR3: TGTGCCAGCGGCCCTCAGTTGAGCACAGATACGCAGTATTTT.